This is a list of T cell receptor beta chains from one sample in a study of T cell responses to AZD1222 COVID-19 vaccine. The protocol was immunoSEQ multiplex PCR, while the TCRdb copy is restricted to in-frame clones and leaves out a portion. The sample shows 150,000 to 180,000 clones, roughly nine tenths of them seen only once. The sample in question was peripheral blood, obtained on day 0 of MenACWY control vaccination. These receptors came from an adult in good health. CDR3s include the opening cysteine and the closing phenylalanine or tryptophan. Each record gives: J gene, clone size, CDR3 length, V gene, D gene, CDR3 DNA, CDR3 protein. The D gene is left open where the match is weak. Expanded clones are given a class, and other clones once, few, many or no size at all.

J: TRBJ1-5
size: -
length: 13
V: TRBV28
D: -
DNA: TGTGCCAGCAGCCTTGGGGGGGATCAGCCCCAGCATTTT
CDR3: CASSLGGDQPQHF

J: TRBJ1-2
size: -
length: 14
V: TRBV11-3
D: TRBD1
DNA: TGTGCCAGCAGCTTAGGAGGACAGGCTTATGGCTACACCTTC
CDR3: CASSLGGQAYGYTF

J: TRBJ2-3
size: -
length: 13
V: TRBV5-1
D: TRBD2
DNA: TGCGCCAGCAGTTATAGCGGGAGAGATACGCAGTATTTT
CDR3: CASSYSGRDTQYF

J: TRBJ2-5
size: -
length: 13
V: TRBV4-3
D: TRBD2
DNA: TGCGCCAGCGGCCCCGGGACTAAGGAGACCCAGTACTTC
CDR3: CASGPGTKETQYF

J: TRBJ2-7
size: -
length: 14
V: TRBV20-1
D: -
DNA: TGCAGTGCTAGTCGCGTTCCGGGAAACTACGAGCAGTACTTC
CDR3: CSASRVPGNYEQYF

J: TRBJ1-1
size: -
length: 14
V: TRBV2
D: TRBD1
DNA: TGTGCCAGCAGTGACAGACAGGGTCTCACTGAAGCTTTCTTT
CDR3: CASSDRQGLTEAFF

J: TRBJ1-2
size: -
length: 12
V: TRBV28
D: -
DNA: TGTGCCAGCAGGAGGTCCAACTATGGCTACACCTTC
CDR3: CASRRSNYGYTF

J: TRBJ1-5
size: -
length: 14
V: TRBV2
D: TRBD1
DNA: TGTGCCAGCAGTTCCCAGGGGGTTGGTCAGCCCCAGCATTTT
CDR3: CASSSQGVGQPQHF

J: TRBJ2-5
size: -
length: 15
V: TRBV5-1
D: -
DNA: TGCGCCAGCAGCACCGGGACGGCTGCGGGGGAGACCCAGTACTTC
CDR3: CASSTGTAAGETQYF

J: TRBJ2-1
size: -
length: 11
V: TRBV6-5
D: -
DNA: TGTGCCAGCGTAATCAGGCAAGAGCAGTTCTTC
CDR3: CASVIRQEQFF

J: TRBJ2-1
size: once
length: 16
V: TRBV9
D: TRBD2
DNA: TGTGCCAGCAGCACCAGACTAGCGGTCGAAGCGAGTGAGCAGTTCTTC
CDR3: CASSTRLAVEASEQFF

J: TRBJ1-2
size: -
length: 14
V: TRBV5-1
D: -
DNA: TGCGCCAGCAGCTTGCTAGGGGCGGGATATGGCTACACCTTC
CDR3: CASSLLGAGYGYTF

J: TRBJ1-1
size: -
length: 15
V: TRBV6-5
D: -
DNA: TGTGCCAGCAGTTACTTCTGGGCCACGAACACTGAAGCTTTCTTT
CDR3: CASSYFWATNTEAFF

J: TRBJ2-1
size: -
length: 16
V: TRBV7-6
D: TRBD2
DNA: TGTGCCAGCAGCGGCCTAGCGGGGGGGCCATATAGTGAGCAGTTCTTC
CDR3: CASSGLAGGPYSEQFF

J: TRBJ1-2
size: once
length: 16
V: TRBV5-1
D: -
DNA: TGCGCCAGCAAGGAGGGACCGTGGGGGGCTAACTATGGCTACACCTTC
CDR3: CASKEGPWGANYGYTF

J: TRBJ2-2
size: -
length: 17
V: TRBV5-1
D: -
DNA: TGCGCCAGCAGCTTGGCTACAGGGACCTTGAACACCGGGGAGCTGTTTTTT
CDR3: CASSLATGTLNTGELFF

J: TRBJ1-5
size: -
length: 16
V: TRBV19
D: -
DNA: TGTGCCAGTAGATACCCTTGGGGGGCGAGCAATCAGCCCCAGCATTTT
CDR3: CASRYPWGASNQPQHF

J: TRBJ1-1
size: -
length: 14
V: TRBV28
D: -
DNA: TGTGCCAGCAGCCCTTCTTGGGGTAACACTGAAGCTTTCTTT
CDR3: CASSPSWGNTEAFF

J: TRBJ1-2
size: -
length: 13
V: TRBV19
D: TRBD1
DNA: TGTGCCAGTAGGCAGGGGGGTAACTATGGCTACACCTTC
CDR3: CASRQGGNYGYTF

J: TRBJ1-4
size: -
length: 15
V: TRBV7-2
D: -
DNA: TGTGCCAGCAGCCCCGTATCAAGTCTGAATGAAAAACTGTTTTTT
CDR3: CASSPVSSLNEKLFF

J: TRBJ2-7
size: -
length: 13
V: TRBV5-1
D: -
DNA: TGCGCCAGCAGCTTGGAGGGGTTCCACGAGCAGTACTTC
CDR3: CASSLEGFHEQYF

J: TRBJ2-6
size: -
length: 18
V: TRBV5-4
D: -
DNA: TGTGCCAGCAGCTCTCGCGGGGGCCTCGGTCGCGGGGCCAACGTCCTGACTTTC
CDR3: CASSSRGGLGRGANVLTF

J: TRBJ1-6
size: once
length: 15
V: TRBV7-2
D: -
DNA: TGTGCCAGCAGCTTGGAGGGAGGAGATAATTCACCCCTCCACTTT
CDR3: CASSLEGGDNSPLHF

J: TRBJ2-1
size: -
length: 14
V: TRBV4-2
D: TRBD2
DNA: TGTGCCAGCAGCCAAGAGAGTCTAGCGGGAGTGCAGTTCTTC
CDR3: CASSQESLAGVQFF

J: TRBJ2-1
size: -
length: 13
V: TRBV11-2
D: -
DNA: TGTGCCAGCAGCTTAGATCTCCGGGAGGAGCAGTTCTTC
CDR3: CASSLDLREEQFF

J: TRBJ2-1
size: -
length: 20
V: TRBV29-1
D: TRBD2
DNA: TGCAGCGTTGTTTGGTCCGTGGCGGGGGGCGCCCTAAGGGCAAACAATGAGCAGTTCTTC
CDR3: CSVVWSVAGGALRANNEQFF

J: TRBJ1-6
size: -
length: 14
V: TRBV4-2
D: -
DNA: TGTGCCAGCAGCCAAGAACAGGCGAATTCACCCCTCCACTTT
CDR3: CASSQEQANSPLHF